Below are 11 T cell receptor beta chains sequenced from a single sample in a study of blood T cell repertoires in COVID-19. Profiling relied on immunoSEQ multiplex PCR, and the TCRdb table lists in-frame clones only, not all of them. The sample holds approximately 320,000 clones, roughly 85% seen once. What was sequenced was peripheral blood. The receptors stem from a human donor in a cohort sampled during active COVID-19.

The chain couples TRBV12-2 to TRBJ2-1; the DNA was not compared with TRBD1, the D call given in the table. TRBV12-2 is an annotated pseudogene. The length of the CDR3 is 16 residues. The CDR3 DNA reads as TGTGCAAGTCGCTTAGTAACAGCCACCTCCTACAATGAGCAGTTCTTC. It translates to CASRLVTATSYNEQFF.

This clone was counted a single time. Just one base apart from a much larger clone, this may be a read error. This sequence joins TRBV11-3 and TRBJ2-2, with D unresolved. V was pared by 4 bases and J by 6 bases, with 3 bases between. The CDR3 loop spans 11 amino acids. The germline V gene encodes CDR1 SGHNT and CDR2 YENEEA. This CDR3 is CASSSAGELFF. DNA for the CDR3: TGTGCCAGCAGCTCGGCCGGGGAGCTGTTTTTT.

The CDR3 region is CAWSAGPNEQFF. DNA for the CDR3: TGTGCCTGGAGCGCGGGTCCTAATGAGCAGTTCTTC. The chain employs TRBV30 and TRBJ2-1; maybe TRBD2 (5 bases). The CDR3 loop spans 12 amino acids. Per the germline V gene, CDR1 is GTSNPN and CDR2 is SVGIG (reference sequence). V lost 3 bases to trimming and J lost 7 bases, with 10 bases between them. Using reference TRBV30 and TRBJ2-1 for the parts outside the CDR3, the full variable domain is SQTIHQWPATLVQPVGSPLSLECTVEGTSNPNLYWYRQAAGRGLQLLFYSVGIGQISSEVPQNLSASRPQDRQFILSSKKLLLSDSGFYLCAWSAGPNEQFFGPGTRLTVL.

J is TRBJ1-2 and V is TRBV3-1 (or the pseudogene TRBV3-2); D perhaps matches TRBD1 (5 bases). Germline V gene lookup returns CDR1 LGHDT and CDR2 YNNKEL (reference sequence). The CDR3 runs to 14 residues. V lost 1 base and J 5 bases, leaving 11 bases between the germline ends. CDR3 sequence: CASSQGGGAYGYTF. The CDR3 DNA sequence: TGTGCCAGCAGCCAAGGAGGTGGGGCATATGGCTACACCTTC.

The chain carries TRBV9 and TRBJ1-4; D uncertain. There are 12 residues in the CDR3. V lost 3 bases and J lost 4, with 4 bases in between. Germline CDR1 reads SGDLS; CDR2 reads YYNGEE. CDR3: CASSGSNEKLFF. In DNA, the CDR3 is TGTGCCAGCAGCGGTAGTAATGAAAAACTGTTTTTT.

The J gene is TRBJ1-4, the V gene TRBV24-1; D remains ambiguous. Germline V gene data show CDR1 as KGHDR and CDR2 as SFDVKD. The CDR3 runs to 14 residues. V lost 5 bases to trimming and J lost 5 bases, with 11 bases between them. This CDR3 is CATSGGGGNEKLFF. CDR3 DNA sequence: TGTGCCACCAGTGGTGGTGGAGGGAATGAAAAACTGTTTTTT.

This clone appeared a single time. The chain couples TRBV30 to TRBJ2-1; D possibly corresponds to TRBD1 (5 bases). V gave up 1 base and J gave up 3 bases, with 10 bases separating them. This CDR3 region has 14 residues. Germline V CDR1 and CDR2: GTSNPN, SVGIG (reference sequence). The CDR3 is CAWSAVQVYNEQFF. The CDR3 nucleotides are TGTGCCTGGAGTGCGGTACAGGTCTACAATGAGCAGTTCTTC.

The chain couples TRBV7-9 to TRBJ2-1; perhaps TRBD2 as D (7 bases). Trimming pared 1 base from V and 4 bases from J, leaving 20 bases between. Germline V gene lookup returns CDR1 SEHNR and CDR2 FQNEAQ (reference sequence). This CDR3 spans 18 amino acids. CDR3 bases: TGTGCCAGCAGCTTAGGGAGACCGGGGGGCTCTTTATACAATGAGCAGTTCTTC. Translation gives CASSLGRPGGSLYNEQFF.

The chain recombines TRBV30 with TRBJ2-7; 8 bases fit TRBD1. The CDR3 runs 15 residues. The V and J ends lost 1 base and 5 bases, in that order; junction bases with no gene match: 10. The V gene's germline CDR1 is GTSNPN and CDR2 SVGIG (reference sequence). The CDR3 coding sequence is TGTGCCTGGAGTGAATTGGACAGGGTTTACCACGAGCAGTACTTC. Translating gives CAWSELDRVYHEQYF.

The chain is built from TRBV5-5 and TRBJ2-7; TRBD2 might be the D (6 bases). The CDR3 is 11 residues long. V gave up 5 bases and J gave up 6 bases, with 9 bases separating them. Per germline, CDR1 SGHKS and CDR2 YYEKEE (reference sequence). The CDR3 loop is CASRLGGEQYF. CDR3 nucleotides: TGTGCCAGCAGGCTCGGGGGCGAGCAGTACTTC.

V gene TRBV9 combines with J gene TRBJ2-3; tentative D call: TRBD2 (6 bases). The CDR3 loop spans 13 amino acids. Trimming shortened V by 1 base and J by 10 bases, and 13 bases separated the two germline ends. The germline V gene has CDR1 SGDLS and CDR2 YYNGEE. The CDR3 region is CASSVRDLGSQYF. CDR3 in DNA: TGTGCCAGCAGCGTAAGGGACTTAGGATCGCAGTATTTT.